Below, 3 T cell receptor beta chains from the same sample are listed, as sequenced in a study of identical twins. TCRdb re-called the 5' RACE reads through MiXCR, storing one row per CDR3 protein. The sample has some 240,000 distinct CDR3 sequences; roughly a tenth are singletons. Sequences were obtained from memory T cells sorted from blood. The source of these receptors is a man aged 50 to 60 in good health.

This clonotype was observed a few times. The rearrangement links TRBV19 to TRBJ2-1; possible D gene TRBD2, 6 bases. CDR3 length: 13 residues. Trimming shortened V by 5 bases and J by 8 bases, and 13 bases separated the two germline ends. CDR1 and CDR2 from the germline V gene are LNHDA and SQIVND (reference sequence). The CDR3 DNA reads TGTGCCAGTAGTGAGGGCGGGATCGATGAGCAGTTCTTC. Its translation: CASSEGGIDEQFF.

At least ten counts were recorded for this clonotype. The chain combines TRBV7-9 with TRBJ1-4; a possible D gene is TRBD1 (5 bases). CDR1 is SEHNR and CDR2 is FQNEAQ in the germline V gene (reference sequence). Trimming took off 1 base at V and 4 bases at J, with 7 bases between the two ends. This CDR3 is built from 14 residues. CDR3 nucleotide sequence: TGTGCCAGCAGCTTAGGGACAATTAATGAAAAACTGTTTTTT. Amino acid sequence: CASSLGTINEKLFF.

This clonotype was found a few times. The J gene is TRBJ2-1, the V gene TRBV7-2; the match to TRBD2 covers 8 bases. Germline CDR1 SGHTA, CDR2 FQGNSA. With V trimmed by 4 bases and J by 8 bases, 10 bases remained unmatched. The CDR3 spans 15 residues. In DNA form, the CDR3 reads TGTGCCAGCAGCTGGATAGCGGGGCGGTTCGATGAGCAGTTCTTC. Its protein product is CASSWIAGRFDEQFF.